These 30 T cell receptor beta chains were all obtained from the same sample, sequenced in a study of blood T cell repertoires in COVID-19. Data came from immunoSEQ multiplex PCR; TCRdb stores just in-frame clones and leaves some out. The table shows about 250,000 clones, with more than 65% occurring only once. The material sequenced was peripheral blood. These receptor sequences come from a person aged 70 to 85 with COVID-19, enrolled during active disease.

The rearrangement joins TRBV27 to TRBJ1-1, with D maybe TRBD1 (6 bases). The V end lost 10 bases, the J end lost 6 bases, and 21 bases lay between the germline ends. The CDR3 extends over 14 amino acids. Germline V lookup: CDR1 MNHEY, CDR2 SMNVEV (reference sequence). The CDR3 protein is CATARGGRIPEAFF. The CDR3 DNA sequence: TGTGCCACCGCGAGGGGGGGGCGCATTCCTGAAGCTTTCTTT.

Notes on this clone: The junction and the germline gene differ at one end; a read error may be behind it. The genes are TRBV3-1 (or the pseudogene TRBV3-2) and TRBJ1-3; D is ambiguous. This CDR3 has 16 residues. CDR1 LGHDT and CDR2 YNNKEL come from the germline V gene (reference sequence). The CDR3 region is CASSPTRFHSGNTIYF. CDR3 DNA sequence: TGTGCCAGCAGCCCCACCAGGTTCCACTCTGGAAATACCATATATTTT.

The genes are TRBV28 and TRBJ2-7; the D is unclear. The CDR3 has 15 residues. The V gene lost 1 base and the J gene lost 4 bases, with 14 bases spanning the gap. Looked up from germline, CDR1 is MDHEN and CDR2 is SYDVKM. The CDR3 DNA is TGTGCCAGCAGTTTATTAGGCGGAATACCTTACGAGCAGTACTTC. It codes for CASSLLGGIPYEQYF.

V is TRBV15 and J is TRBJ2-6; weak D call: TRBD2 (6 bases). V was shortened by 0 bases and J by 4 bases, with 13 bases between the two germline ends. CDR3 length: 17 residues. Germline V gives CDR1 LNHNV, CDR2 YYDKDF (reference sequence). The CDR3 protein is CATSRDFRGFGANVLTF. CDR3 in DNA: TGTGCCACCAGCAGAGATTTCCGGGGGTTCGGGGCCAACGTCCTGACTTTC.

This chain joins TRBV15 and TRBJ2-7, with TRBD2 matching over 9 bases. There are 17 residues in the CDR3. The V and J ends lost 1 base and 7 bases, in that order; junction bases with no gene match: 14. The V gene's germline CDR1 is LNHNV and CDR2 YYDKDF (reference sequence). This chain's CDR3 is CATSRVRSRGGVGEQYF. In nucleotides, the CDR3 is TGTGCCACCAGCAGAGTTCGTTCGCGGGGGGGTGTTGGAGAGCAGTACTTC.

This clone was found once. The V and J genes are TRBV6-5 and TRBJ2-2; no definite D call. The CDR3 extends over 14 amino acids. The germline gives CDR1 MNHEY, CDR2 SVGAGI. V was clipped by 0 bases and J by 3 bases, with 5 bases between them. The CDR3 loop reads CASSYSYYTGELFF. The CDR3 DNA sequence: TGTGCCAGCAGTTACTCGTACTACACCGGGGAGCTGTTTTTT.

This clone appeared a few times. The chain uses TRBV2 and TRBJ1-2, with TRBD1 as a possible D gene (5 bases). Trimming cost V 2 bases and J 9 bases, with 13 bases left between them. Germline V gene sequence: CDR1 SNHLY, CDR2 FYNNEI. This CDR3 is built from 13 residues. CDR3 nucleotide sequence: TGTGCCAGCAGTGAACAAGGACAATCGAGCTACACCTTC. This gives the protein CASSEQGQSSYTF.

The CDR3 reads CASSQGRGQLEQYF. The CDR3 DNA follows: TGCGCCAGCAGCCAAGGCCGGGGACAGCTCGAGCAGTACTTC. The V call is TRBV4-1, the J call TRBJ2-7; 7 bases match TRBD1. The CDR3 consists of 14 residues. CDR1 MGHRA and CDR2 YSYEKL come from the germline V gene. Losses at the gene ends were 1 base for V and 6 bases for J; bases not matched to a gene: 6.

This clone came up once. The CDR3 sequence: CASSRTGRDYGYTF. The CDR3 nucleotides read TGTGCCAGCAGTCGTACCGGGAGGGACTATGGCTACACCTTC. The gene calls are TRBV28 and TRBJ1-2; the D is unclear. This CDR3 is built from 14 residues. Per germline, CDR1 MDHEN and CDR2 SYDVKM. Between the trimmed V and J ends, which lost 5 bases and 3 bases, there was a span of 13 bases.

The genes are TRBV3-1 (or the pseudogene TRBV3-2) and TRBJ1-2; D unclear. V was trimmed by 3 bases and J by 7 bases, leaving 12 bases between them. The length of the CDR3 is 13 residues. The germline gives CDR1 LGHDT, CDR2 YNNKEL (reference sequence). The DNA for the CDR3 is TGTGCCAGCAGCCATGGAGTTTCGCGTGGCTACACCTTC. Protein product: CASSHGVSRGYTF.

This clone has only a few counts. This chain joins TRBV3-1 (or the pseudogene TRBV3-2) and TRBJ1-1, with D possibly matching TRBD1 (5 bases). This CDR3 region has 15 residues. Trimming took 3 bases from V and 2 from J, leaving 13 bases between them. Germline lookup yields CDR1 LGHDT and CDR2 YNNKEL (reference sequence). The CDR3 DNA follows: TGTGCCAGCAGCCAGAGCGTGGGGCTAAACACTGAAGCTTTCTTT. Translating it yields CASSQSVGLNTEAFF.

This chain uses TRBV3-1 (or the pseudogene TRBV3-2) with TRBJ2-3; TRBD2 is a possible D gene (5 bases). V dropped 5 bases and J dropped 3 bases, with 6 bases sitting between them. This CDR3 region has 12 residues. Germline-derived CDR1 and CDR2 are LGHDT and YNNKEL (reference sequence). CDR3 bases: TGTGCCAGCAGCGGACTGACAGATACGCAGTATTTT. Its translation is CASSGLTDTQYF.

This chain links TRBV3-1 (or the pseudogene TRBV3-2) with TRBJ2-2; D ambiguous. Per germline, CDR1 LGHDT and CDR2 YNNKEL (reference sequence). CDR3 length: 13 residues. V lost 3 bases and J 5 bases, leaving 7 bases between the germline ends. CDR3 loop: CASSHPKTGELFF. CDR3 sequence (DNA): TGTGCCAGCAGCCACCCTAAAACCGGGGAGCTGTTTTTT.

The chain combines TRBV2 with TRBJ2-1; D not certain. V dropped 7 bases and J dropped 6 bases, with 13 bases sitting between them. The CDR3 is 13 amino acids. Germline CDR1 SNHLY, CDR2 FYNNEI. The CDR3 sequence: CASTASGTNEQFF. The DNA of the CDR3 is TGTGCCAGCACGGCTAGTGGAACCAATGAGCAGTTCTTC.

The chain links TRBV5-1 to TRBJ1-2; TRBD1 matches 9 bases. V lost 0 bases, J lost 5 bases, and 5 bases stayed unmatched. Germline V gene lookup returns CDR1 SGHRS and CDR2 YFSETQ. This CDR3 region has 15 residues. CDR3 in amino acids: CASSLAGTGTYGYTF. Written as DNA, the CDR3 is TGCGCCAGCAGCTTGGCAGGGACAGGGACGTATGGCTACACCTTC.

This sequence joins TRBV6-1 and TRBJ2-3; TRBD1 might be the D (6 bases). This CDR3 region has 15 residues. V was cut by 3 bases and J by 3 bases, with 13 bases left in between. Germline V gene data show CDR1 as MNHNS and CDR2 as SASEGT. This CDR3 reads CASSDVGAQTDTQYF. For the CDR3, the DNA is TGTGCCAGCAGTGATGTGGGGGCGCAGACAGATACGCAGTATTTT.

This clone came up once. This sequence joins TRBV2 and TRBJ1-5; D is undetermined. Germline V CDR1 and CDR2: SNHLY, FYNNEI. V shed 4 bases and J shed 3 bases, with 4 bases lying between them. The CDR3 covers 12 residues. Written as DNA, the CDR3 is TGTGCCAGCAGTGCAGACAATCAGCCCCAGCATTTT. Protein sequence: CASSADNQPQHF.

This clone has a single count. The chain couples TRBV7-3 to TRBJ2-1; the D gene is possibly TRBD2 (6 bases). V gave up 2 bases and J gave up 7 bases, with 15 bases separating them. This CDR3 region has 15 residues. Germline V CDR1 and CDR2: SGHTA, FQGTGA. The DNA for the CDR3 is TGTGCCAGCAGCTTACTGCGGGACCAAGGGAATGAGCAGTTCTTC. Its translation is CASSLLRDQGNEQFF.

The genes are TRBV9 and TRBJ2-2; 7 nucleotides line up with TRBD2. Trimming at V came to 2 bases and at J to 1 base, leaving 8 bases not matched to a gene. Looked up from germline, CDR1 is SGDLS and CDR2 is YYNGEE. The CDR3 is 17 amino acids. The CDR3 loop reads CASSVVSSGVNTGELFF. The CDR3 coding sequence is TGTGCCAGCAGCGTTGTCTCGAGCGGGGTGAACACCGGGGAGCTGTTTTTT.

With respect to this clone: This CDR3 is also generated by other DNA sequences in the sample. The chain has TRBV9 and TRBJ2-1; TRBD2 matches 10 bases. This CDR3 spans 15 amino acids. The V and J ends lost 0 bases and 6 bases, in that order; junction bases with no gene match: 3. Looked up from germline, CDR1 is SGDLS and CDR2 is YYNGEE. CDR3 residues: CASSVEASGGNEQFF. CDR3 nucleotides: TGTGCCAGCAGCGTAGAAGCTAGCGGGGGCAATGAGCAGTTCTTC.

This clone was counted a single time. The V gene is TRBV6-2 or TRBV6-3, the J gene TRBJ2-5, with D tentatively TRBD2 (5 bases). Trimming took off 2 bases at V and 13 bases at J, with 14 bases between the two ends. The length of the CDR3 is 12 residues. Germline-derived CDR1 and CDR2 are MNHEY and SVGEGT. The CDR3 protein is CASSYPVEERYF. The CDR3 region has the DNA TGTGCCAGCAGTTACCCGGTGGAGGAGAGGTACTTC.

This clone was detected a few times. The chain recombines TRBV11-1 with TRBJ1-1; 8 bases are shared with TRBD1. J lost 5 bases, V lost 6 bases, and 5 bases had no gene match. The CDR3 has 13 amino acids. The germline V gene encodes CDR1 SGHAT and CDR2 FQDESV (reference sequence). The DNA for the CDR3 is TGTGCCAGCAGGAGACAGGGGAGGACTGAAGCTTTCTTT. Amino acid sequence: CASRRQGRTEAFF.

V gene TRBV4-2 combines with J gene TRBJ1-1; D is undetermined. Trimming took off 0 bases at V and 11 bases at J, with 13 bases between the two ends. Per germline, CDR1 LGHNA and CDR2 YNFKEQ. The CDR3 is made up of 13 amino acids. Written as DNA, the CDR3 is TGTGCCAGCAGCCAAGATCGGAGGACCCGGGCTTTCTTT. It encodes CASSQDRRTRAFF.

This chain links TRBV20-1 with TRBJ1-1, with D maybe TRBD1 (5 bases). The CDR3 runs 11 residues. CDR1 and CDR2 from the germline V gene are DFQATT and SNEGSKA (reference sequence). V was pared by 3 bases and J by 7 bases, with 9 bases between. The CDR3 DNA is TGCAGTGCTAGTAGTGACAGTGAAGCTTTCTTT. It is translated as CSASSDSEAFF.

The J gene is TRBJ2-5, the V gene TRBV7-3, with 8 positions matching TRBD2. With V trimmed by 3 bases and J by 5 bases, 5 bases remained unmatched. This CDR3 spans 14 amino acids. In germline, CDR1 is SGHTA, CDR2 FQGTGA. CDR3 coding DNA: TGTGCCAGCAGCTTCCAAGCGGGGGAGGAGACCCAGTACTTC. It yields the protein CASSFQAGEETQYF. The variable domain in full, with the rest retrieved from reference TRBV7-3 and TRBJ2-5, is GAGVSQTPSNKVTEKGKYVELRCDPISGHTALYWYRQSLGQGPEFLIYFQGTGAADDSGLPNDRFFAVRPEGSVSTLKIQRTERGDSAVYLCASSFQAGEETQYFGPGTRLLVL.

The chain employs TRBV6-5 and TRBJ1-2, with D possibly matching TRBD1 (6 bases). CDR1 and CDR2 (germline): MNHEY, SVGAGI. The CDR3 consists of 14 residues. V lost 0 bases and J lost 4, with 9 bases in between. The CDR3 coding sequence is TGTGCCAGCAGTTACTCGTGGACAGCCTATGGCTACACCTTC. Protein: CASSYSWTAYGYTF.

The rearrangement joins TRBV10-2 to TRBJ1-2, with 7 bases fitting TRBD1. Germline trimming cut 5 bases from V and 4 bases from J; bases unmatched to any gene: 7. Germline V gene sequence: CDR1 WSHSY, CDR2 SAAADI. This CDR3 spans 14 amino acids. The CDR3 sequence is CASSQDRSSYGYTF. The CDR3, as DNA: TGCGCCAGCAGTCAGGACAGGTCTAGCTATGGCTACACCTTC.

The V gene is TRBV12-5, the J gene TRBJ1-2, with 10 bases fitting TRBD1. Trimming at V came to 1 base and at J to 7 bases, leaving 3 bases not matched to a gene. Germline lookup yields CDR1 LGHNT and CDR2 FRNRAP. The CDR3 contains 14 residues. The CDR3, as DNA: TGTGCTAGTGGTTTGGGACAGGGGGCCGGTGGCTACACCTTC. Encoded protein: CASGLGQGAGGYTF.

The chain has TRBV4-1 and TRBJ2-2; TRBD2 matches 13 bases. Losses at the gene ends were 2 bases for V and 7 bases for J; bases not matched to a gene: 7. Germline V lookup: CDR1 MGHRA, CDR2 YSYEKL. The CDR3 contains 17 residues. For the CDR3, the DNA is TGCGCCAGCAGCCAACCGGGACTAGCGGGACCAAACGGGGAGCTGTTTTTT. Its protein product is CASSQPGLAGPNGELFF.

This chain joins TRBV7-3 and TRBJ1-5, with unresolved D. The CDR3 has 13 amino acids. The V end lost 5 bases, the J end lost 7 bases, and 12 bases lay between the germline ends. Germline CDR1 SGHTA, CDR2 FQGTGA. CDR3 DNA sequence: TGTGCCAGCAGCCTGGGCCGGAGGCAGCCCCAGCATTTT. Protein: CASSLGRRQPQHF.